This record looks at one T cell receptor (beta chain) sequence and its context. Its antigen is unknown. After constant-region reverse-primer amplification, full-length variable regions underwent semi-nested PCR with Nested Universal Primer A. TCRdb reanalysed the 5' RACE reads using MiXCR and keeps one entry per CDR3 protein. The data contain 34,000 or so distinct CDR3 sequences, 20% to 30% of them singletons. Study-wide points: Tumor Tregs overlapped most with tumor, then blood, naive CD4+ cells.

Trimming cost V 7 bases and J 4 bases, with 13 bases left between them. The CDR3 extends over 13 amino acids. The sorted Tregs were CD4+CD25+CD127-/low cells. Material: tumor-infiltrating Tregs sorted from the breast tumor. The chain combines TRBV12-3 or TRBV12-4 with TRBJ1-1, with a weak D call TRBD1 (6 bases). This TCR was sampled from a female donor with breast cancer. CDR3 residues: CASKGGSGTEAFF. The CDR3 DNA reads as TGTGCCAGCAAGGGGGGGAGTGGCACTGAAGCTTTCTTT.